This TCR beta chain is drawn from a study of T-cell memory formation after mild COVID-19. The wider study: TCR clusters were mostly confined to one donor each. Study-level results: Of the contracting clones, CD4+ ones lay mainly in CM and EM, and CD8+ ones in EMRA. Pre-infection memory carried some responding clones, suggesting that cross-reactive memory joined.

One entry per CDR3 protein results from TCRdb running MiXCR on the 5' RACE reads. This sample carries approximately 60,000 distinct CDR3 sequences, about a tenth of them seen once, and the ten largest clones take about 1.1%. Notes on this clonotype: The antigen remains undetermined. At one end the junction does not follow the germline gene, possibly because of a read error.

The sequenced sample consisted of PBMCs or a T cell subset sorted from them (not recorded which). The TCR sequence derives from a man between 18 and 35 years old who had mild COVID-19 (a few samples of this study predate the infection). Cell type and time point are not known.

This CDR3 reads CDSSEWLETQYF. Written as DNA, the CDR3 is TGTGACAGCAGTGAGTGGTTAGAGACCCAGTACTTC. The genes are TRBV2 and TRBJ2-5; D gene uncertain. From germline, CDR1 is SNHLY and CDR2 FYNNEI. This CDR3 spans 12 amino acids.